These T cell receptor beta chains were read from a single sample in a study of CD8+ T cells in alopecia areata. Sequenced by immunoSEQ multiplex PCR; TCRdb stores in-frame clones only, minus some. The sample includes some 120,000 clones, about 57% seen only once; the top ten take 4.5%. The starting material was CD4+ T cells sorted from blood, obtained at week 0. Receptors were obtained from a human donor with alopecia areata. The CDR3 runs from the conserved cysteine through the conserved F or W. The order of the fields is D gene, clone size, J gene, V gene, CDR3 protein, CDR3 DNA. The D gene is left open where the match is weak. Clone sizes are given selectively: once, few, many, or a class where the clone is expanded.

.	.	TRBJ2-5	TRBV30	CAWSGSFETQYF	TGTGCCTGGAGTGGTAGTTTCGAGACCCAGTACTTC
TRBD2	few	TRBJ2-1	TRBV7-9	CASSVSGTTPHEQFF	TGTGCCAGCAGCGTATCCGGGACTACCCCCCATGAGCAGTTCTTC
.	.	TRBJ2-3	TRBV5-6	CASSLVPGTTDTQYF	TGTGCCAGCAGCTTGGTTCCAGGGACCACAGATACGCAGTATTTT
.	.	TRBJ1-5	TRBV7-9	CASSLGAGSNQPQHF	TGTGCCAGCAGCCTGGGGGCAGGGAGCAATCAGCCCCAGCATTTT
.	once	TRBJ1-2	TRBV13	CASSSLGNYGYTF	TGTGCCAGCAGCTCCCTAGGGAACTATGGCTACACCTTC
TRBD2	few	TRBJ2-3	TRBV5-1	CASSQPGLGVRAQYF	TGCGCCAGCAGCCAACCGGGACTAGGGGTGCGGGCGCAGTATTTT
.	once	TRBJ2-7	TRBV18	CASSPPAGGYEQYF	TGTGCCAGCTCACCACCGGCCGGGGGCTACGAGCAGTACTTC
TRBD2	.	TRBJ2-5	TRBV29-1	CSVDRAGVAETQYF	TGCAGCGTTGATCGAGCGGGAGTCGCAGAGACCCAGTACTTC
TRBD1	.	TRBJ2-3	TRBV7-2	CASSLAGTGIGTDTQYF	TGTGCCAGCAGCTTAGCCGGGACAGGGATCGGCACAGATACGCAGTATTTT
.	.	TRBJ1-2	TRBV6-6	CASSGTTAGGYTF	TGTGCCAGCAGTGGGACAACCGCCGGGGGCTACACCTTC
.	.	TRBJ1-1	TRBV5-4	CASSLEQGTEAFF	TGTGCCAGCAGCTTGGAACAGGGAACCGAAGCTTTCTTT
.	.	TRBJ2-7	TRBV7-2	CASSLNDYYEQYF	TGTGCCAGCAGCTTAAACGATTACTACGAGCAGTACTTC
TRBD2	few	TRBJ2-6	TRBV15	CATRRGSGDYSGANVLTF	TGTGCCACCAGACGGGGTAGCGGGGACTACTCTGGGGCCAACGTCCTGACTTTC
TRBD2	.	TRBJ2-1	TRBV28	CASSFSGARNNEQFF	TGTGCCAGCAGTTTTAGCGGGGCCCGTAACAATGAGCAGTTCTTC
TRBD1	.	TRBJ2-1	TRBV19	CASSIGETGINEQFF	TGTGCCAGTAGTATAGGGGAGACAGGGATCAATGAGCAGTTCTTC
TRBD2	.	TRBJ2-3	TRBV4-1	CASSMTAGLAGGGGTDTQYF	TGCGCCAGCAGCATGACAGCGGGGCTAGCGGGAGGTGGCGGTACAGATACGCAGTATTTT
TRBD1	.	TRBJ1-5	TRBV2	CASRGGTGGQPQHF	TGTGCCAGCAGGGGAGGGACAGGAGGCCAGCCCCAGCATTTT
.	.	TRBJ2-1	TRBV5-1	CASSKGEDEQFF	TGCGCCAGCAGCAAGGGGGAAGATGAGCAGTTCTTC
TRBD1	.	TRBJ1-2	TRBV29-1	CSVGDRVYGYTF	TGCAGCGTGGGTGACAGGGTGTATGGCTACACCTTC
.	.	TRBJ2-4	TRBV28	CASSLYRAKNIQYF	TGTGCCAGCAGTTTGTACCGAGCCAAAAACATTCAGTACTTC
TRBD1	many	TRBJ1-5	TRBV7-9	CASSRWTGRNEPQHF	TGTGCCAGCAGCCGCTGGACAGGGCGGAATGAGCCCCAGCATTTT
.	few	TRBJ2-4	TRBV2	CASSESPIQYF	TGTGCCAGCAGTGAATCCCCCATTCAGTACTTC
.	few	TRBJ1-5	TRBV6-5	CASSYSMFGQPQHF	TGTGCCAGCAGTTACTCGATGTTTGGGCAGCCCCAGCATTTT
.	once	TRBJ2-2	TRBV25-1	CASSGSNTGELFF	TGTGCCAGCAGTGGGAGCAACACCGGGGAGCTGTTTTTT
.	.	TRBJ2-7	TRBV20-1	CSPRAGYEQYF	TGCAGCCCCCGCGCGGGGTACGAGCAGTACTTC
TRBD2	.	TRBJ2-5	TRBV7-7	CASSLAGLGETQYF	TGTGCCAGCAGCTTAGCTGGACTAGGAGAGACCCAGTACTTC
.	.	TRBJ1-1	TRBV7-9	CASSLQGTVEAFF	TGTGCCAGCAGCCTCCAGGGGACGGTTGAAGCTTTCTTT
.	once	TRBJ1-2	TRBV9	CASSVAQSGYTF	TGTGCCAGCAGCGTAGCTCAGTCTGGCTACACCTTC
.	.	TRBJ1-1	TRBV2	CASNLGEAFF	TGTGCCAGCAATTTGGGTGAAGCTTTCTTT
.	.	TRBJ1-1	TRBV4-2	CASSQVSQLNTEAFF	TGTGCCAGCAGCCAAGTTTCACAGTTGAACACTGAAGCTTTCTTT
.	few	TRBJ2-1	TRBV20-1	CSASGVMKQFF	TGCAGTGCTTCAGGGGTAATGAAGCAGTTCTTC
TRBD1	few	TRBJ1-1	TRBV7-8	CASSPGQGAPGEAEAFF	TGTGCCAGCAGCCCGGGACAGGGGGCGCCTGGAGAGGCTGAAGCTTTCTTT
TRBD2	.	TRBJ2-7	TRBV13	CASRTTGTSGIGGEQYF	TGTGCCAGCAGAACAACCGGGACTAGCGGTATAGGGGGCGAGCAGTACTTC
TRBD1	once	TRBJ2-5	TRBV25-1	CASSENDREWGETQYF	TGTGCCAGCAGTGAGAACGACAGGGAGTGGGGAGAGACCCAGTACTTC
.	.	TRBJ1-1	TRBV27	CASSFTGNTEAFF	TGTGCCAGCAGTTTTACAGGGAACACTGAAGCTTTCTTT
TRBD1	.	TRBJ2-7	TRBV7-2	CASSFSGTGLYEQYF	TGTGCCAGCAGCTTCTCTGGGACAGGGCTCTACGAGCAGTACTTC
.	.	TRBJ1-2	TRBV19	CASNGALDANYGYTF	TGTGCCAGTAACGGGGCGCTGGATGCTAACTATGGCTACACCTTC
TRBD1	few	TRBJ1-1	TRBV5-1	CASRTGQMNTEAFF	TGCGCCAGCAGGACGGGACAGATGAACACTGAAGCTTTCTTT
.	.	TRBJ2-3	TRBV7-3	CASSRRGEDTQYF	TGTGCCAGCAGCCGTCGTGGGGAAGATACGCAGTATTTT
TRBD1	.	TRBJ2-3	TRBV23-1	CASSQVGKQGTTDTQYF	TGCGCCAGCAGTCAAGTGGGAAAACAGGGGACCACAGATACGCAGTATTTT
TRBD2	few	TRBJ2-7	TRBV7-8	CASRAGTSTSYEQYF	TGTGCCAGCAGAGCTGGGACTAGCACCTCCTACGAGCAGTACTTC
.	.	TRBJ1-2	TRBV4-2	CASSQDGTDDNYGYTF	TGTGCCAGCAGCCAAGACGGGACGGACGATAACTATGGCTACACCTTC